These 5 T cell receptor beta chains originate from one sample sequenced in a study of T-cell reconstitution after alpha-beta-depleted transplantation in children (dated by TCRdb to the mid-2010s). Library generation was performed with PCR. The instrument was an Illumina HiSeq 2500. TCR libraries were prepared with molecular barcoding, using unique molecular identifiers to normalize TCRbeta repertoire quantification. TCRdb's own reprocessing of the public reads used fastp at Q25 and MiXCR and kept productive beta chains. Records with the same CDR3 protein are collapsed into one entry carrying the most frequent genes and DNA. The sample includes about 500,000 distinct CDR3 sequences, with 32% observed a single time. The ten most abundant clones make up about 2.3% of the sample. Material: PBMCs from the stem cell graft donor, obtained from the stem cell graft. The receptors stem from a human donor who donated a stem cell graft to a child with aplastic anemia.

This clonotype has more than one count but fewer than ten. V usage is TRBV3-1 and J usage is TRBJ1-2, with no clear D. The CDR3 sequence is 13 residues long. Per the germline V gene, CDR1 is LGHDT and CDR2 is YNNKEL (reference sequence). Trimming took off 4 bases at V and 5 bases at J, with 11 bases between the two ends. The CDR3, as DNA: TGTGCCAGCAGCCCCACCAGAAAATATGGCTACACCTTC. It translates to CASSPTRKYGYTF.

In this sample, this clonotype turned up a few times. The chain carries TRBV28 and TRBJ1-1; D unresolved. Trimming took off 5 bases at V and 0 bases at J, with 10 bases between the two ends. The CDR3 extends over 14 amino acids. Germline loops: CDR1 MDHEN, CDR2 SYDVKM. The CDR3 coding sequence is TGTGCCAGCAGTCAAGGTGGGGTGAACACTGAAGCTTTCTTT. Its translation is CASSQGGVNTEAFF. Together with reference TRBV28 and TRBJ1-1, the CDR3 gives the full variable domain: DVKVTQSSRYLVKRTGEKVFLECVQDMDHENMFWYRQDPGLGLRLIYFSYDVKMKEKGDIPEGYSVSREKKERFSLILESASTNQTSMYLCASSQGGVNTEAFFGQGTRLTVV.

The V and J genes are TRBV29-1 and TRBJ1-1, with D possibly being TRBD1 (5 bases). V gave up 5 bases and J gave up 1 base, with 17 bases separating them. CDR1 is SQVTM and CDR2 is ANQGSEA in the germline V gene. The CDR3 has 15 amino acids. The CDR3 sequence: CSVQGTAASNTEAFF. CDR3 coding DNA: TGCAGCGTTCAAGGGACGGCGGCCTCGAACACTGAAGCTTTCTTT.

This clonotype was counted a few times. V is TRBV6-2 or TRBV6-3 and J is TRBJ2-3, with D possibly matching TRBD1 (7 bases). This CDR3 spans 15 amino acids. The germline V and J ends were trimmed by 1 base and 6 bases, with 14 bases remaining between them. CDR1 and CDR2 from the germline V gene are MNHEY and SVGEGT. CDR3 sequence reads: CASSYFGGGRDTQYF. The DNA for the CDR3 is TGTGCCAGCAGTTACTTCGGAGGGGGCCGGGATACGCAGTATTTT.

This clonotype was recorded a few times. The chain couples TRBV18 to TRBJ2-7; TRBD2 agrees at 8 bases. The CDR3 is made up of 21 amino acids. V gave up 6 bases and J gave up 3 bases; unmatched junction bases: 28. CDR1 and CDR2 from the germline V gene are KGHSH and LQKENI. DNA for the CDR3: TGTGCCAGCTCTCTTAACCGCCCGGCTAGCGGGTCGTTTCCAACGGTCTACGAGCAGTACTTC. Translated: CASSLNRPASGSFPTVYEQYF.